This entry lists 19 T cell receptor beta chains sequenced from one sample in a study of blood T cell repertoires in COVID-19. Here immunoSEQ multiplex PCR was the method, and the copy in TCRdb shows in-frame clones only, minus some. The sample consists of roughly 380,000 clones, about 88% of them appearing once. What was sequenced was peripheral blood. These receptors originate from a middle-aged woman with COVID-19, enrolled during active disease.

The J gene is TRBJ2-3, the V gene TRBV9; no clear D. This CDR3 region has 14 residues. Looked up from germline, CDR1 is SGDLS and CDR2 is YYNGEE. Trimming shortened V by 0 bases and J by 3 bases, and 8 bases separated the two germline ends. CDR3 DNA sequence: TGTGCCAGCAGCGTAGGAGGTAGAACAGATACGCAGTATTTT. Protein product: CASSVGGRTDTQYF.

The V and J genes are TRBV7-3 and TRBJ1-2; the D gene is possibly TRBD1 (5 bases). Deletions cut 3 bases from V and 2 bases from J, with 10 bases between. CDR3 length equals 14 residues. Per the germline V gene, CDR1 is SGHTA and CDR2 is FQGTGA. The CDR3 DNA reads as TGTGCCAGCAGCTTTGAACCAGGGAACTATGGCTACACCTTC. The encoded protein is CASSFEPGNYGYTF.

The V and J genes are TRBV6-5 and TRBJ1-6; 8 bases fit TRBD1. The V and J ends lost 8 bases and 10 bases, in that order; junction bases with no gene match: 7. Germline CDR1 is MNHEY and CDR2 is SVGAGI. This CDR3 contains 13 residues. In DNA form, the CDR3 reads TGTGCCAGCCTGGACAGGGTAGGCTCACCCCTCCACTTT. Residues: CASLDRVGSPLHF.

The chain has TRBV28 and TRBJ1-3; 7 nucleotides agree with TRBD1. The germline gives CDR1 MDHEN, CDR2 SYDVKM. The CDR3 runs 16 residues. V gave up 6 bases and J gave up 0 bases; unmatched junction bases: 8. CDR3 loop: CASSPGGIISGNTIYF. CDR3 in DNA: TGTGCCAGCAGCCCAGGGGGAATAATCTCTGGAAACACCATATATTTT.

The J gene is TRBJ2-7, the V gene TRBV11-2; D may be TRBD1 (6 bases). Trimming cost V 4 bases and J 3 bases, with 13 bases left between them. The CDR3 has 14 amino acids. The germline CDR1 and CDR2 sequences are SGHAT and FQNNGV. This CDR3 is CASSSRGQVYEQYF. The CDR3 nucleotides are TGTGCCAGCAGCTCAAGGGGACAAGTCTACGAGCAGTACTTC.

This clone was observed once. The gene calls are TRBV11-2 and TRBJ2-7, with D possibly TRBD2 on 6 matching bases. Germline V gene lookup returns CDR1 SGHAT and CDR2 FQNNGV. Deletions cut 4 bases from V and 1 base from J, with 11 bases between. There are 14 residues in the CDR3. This chain's CDR3 is CASSSRRESYEQYF. The CDR3 nucleotides read TGTGCCAGCAGCTCCCGACGGGAGTCCTACGAGCAGTACTTC.

DNA of the CDR3: TGTGCCAGCAGCGTAGGAGAAGGGGCTGGAGGAAACACCATATATTTT. It is translated as CASSVGEGAGGNTIYF. V and J are TRBV9 and TRBJ1-3, with a possible D match to TRBD1 (5 bases). Trimming removed 0 bases from V and 4 bases from J, with 14 bases in between. Germline-derived CDR1 and CDR2 are SGDLS and YYNGEE. The CDR3 spans 16 residues.

This clone has only a few counts. This rearrangement joins TRBV5-5 to TRBJ1-2, with TRBD1 matching over 10 bases. Germline V lookup: CDR1 SGHKS, CDR2 YYEKEE (reference sequence). Trimming removed 4 bases from V and 5 bases from J; junction bases left unmatched: 5. The CDR3 is 14 residues long. CDR3 in DNA: TGTGCCAGCAGCGTCCGGGACAGGGGTTATGGCTACACCTTC. Translating it yields CASSVRDRGYGYTF.

The chain couples TRBV15 to TRBJ2-7; 11 positions agree with TRBD2. The CDR3 is 19 residues long. Germline assignment: CDR1 LNHNV and CDR2 YYDKDF (reference sequence). V trimming: 0 bases; J trimming: 0 bases; junction bases outside the gene matches: 10. CDR3 region: CATSRDGWLAGGRSYEQYF. The CDR3 DNA reads TGTGCCACCAGCAGAGATGGATGGCTAGCGGGGGGACGCTCCTACGAGCAGTACTTC.

The chain employs TRBV18 and TRBJ2-5; the match to TRBD2 covers 12 bases. Germline V gene sequence: CDR1 KGHSH, CDR2 LQKENI. Trimming cost V 2 bases and J 1 base; bases outside gene matches: 5. The CDR3 is 17 residues long. CDR3 in DNA: TGTGCCAGCTCACCATCGACTAGCGGGAGATTCCAAGAGACCCAGTACTTC. It specifies CASSPSTSGRFQETQYF.

The chain couples TRBV29-1 to TRBJ1-4; TRBD1 agrees at 7 bases. The CDR3 spans 14 residues. Germline V gene lookup returns CDR1 SQVTM and CDR2 ANQGSEA. The V segment lost 4 bases and the J segment 8 bases; nucleotides outside the gene matches: 10. The CDR3 sequence: CSVVSETGSEKLFF. The CDR3 coding sequence is TGCAGCGTTGTTTCCGAGACAGGGAGCGAAAAACTGTTTTTT.

The V gene is TRBV28, the J gene TRBJ2-1, with D perhaps matching TRBD1 (6 bases). Germline CDR1 and CDR2: MDHEN and SYDVKM. The CDR3 totals 17 residues. Trimming removed 1 base at V and 8 bases at J, with 21 bases between. The DNA of the CDR3 is TGTGCCAGCAGTTTATTGTTAGGGCAGAGGGGGTCGGATGAGCAGTTCTTC. Amino acid sequence: CASSLLLGQRGSDEQFF.

A word on this clone: A junction end diverges from the germline sequence, so it may reflect a read error. The chain uses TRBV7-7 and TRBJ2-7, with 9 nucleotides matching TRBD1. CDR1 is SSHAT and CDR2 is FNYEAQ in the germline V gene (reference sequence). This CDR3 contains 16 residues. In nucleotides, the CDR3 is TGTGCTAGCAGCTTACTGGGACAGGGTTCTTGCTACGAGCAGTACTTC. Protein product: CASSLLGQGSCYEQYF.

The V gene is TRBV10-1, the J gene TRBJ1-5; 7 bases match TRBD1. Germline values: CDR1 WNHNN, CDR2 SYGVQD (reference sequence). CDR3 size: 17 residues. J lost 1 base, V lost 5 bases, and 11 bases had no gene match. The CDR3 sequence: CASSPGTEIESNQPQHF. In nucleotides, the CDR3 is TGCGCCAGCAGTCCCGGGACAGAGATCGAAAGCAATCAGCCCCAGCATTTT.

In this sample, this clone turned up once. The genes are TRBV10-3 and TRBJ2-7; unclear D gene. V gave up 8 bases and J gave up 2 bases, with 13 bases separating them. This CDR3 spans 13 amino acids. Germline V gives CDR1 ENHRY, CDR2 SYGVKD. CDR3 coding DNA: TGTGCCATCGGTCAAAAGATAGCCTACGAGCAGTACTTC. Translating it yields CAIGQKIAYEQYF.

The rearrangement links TRBV9 to TRBJ1-2; 7 nucleotides match TRBD1. Trimming cost V 0 bases and J 5 bases; bases outside gene matches: 10. CDR3 length: 16 amino acids. Germline V gene lookup returns CDR1 SGDLS and CDR2 YYNGEE. CDR3 DNA sequence: TGTGCCAGCAGCGTAGGAGGGGCCCAGGGGGTGTATGGCTACACCTTC. This encodes CASSVGGAQGVYGYTF.

The chain employs TRBV28 and TRBJ1-5; tentative D call: TRBD1 (5 bases). The V and J ends lost 6 bases and 3 bases respectively, with 15 bases between them. The CDR3 totals 15 residues. Germline CDR1 reads MDHEN; CDR2 reads SYDVKM. Here the CDR3 DNA reads TGTGCCAGCAGCCCGGTCTCAGGGATCAATCAGCCCCAGCATTTT. Translated, it gives CASSPVSGINQPQHF.

The chain employs TRBV6-2 or TRBV6-3 and TRBJ2-7; 7 bases line up with TRBD1. The CDR3 covers 15 residues. The V segment lost 0 bases and the J segment 7 bases; nucleotides outside the gene matches: 9. The germline V gene encodes CDR1 MNHEY and CDR2 SVGEGT. The CDR3 DNA follows: TGTGCCAGCAGTTACTCTTGGCAGGGGGATGGGGAGCAGTACTTC. This translates into CASSYSWQGDGEQYF.

A single count supports this clone. This chain uses TRBV5-5 with TRBJ1-6; no clear D. CDR3 length: 15 amino acids. Germline CDR1 and CDR2: SGHKS and YYEKEE (reference sequence). Trimming pared 0 bases from V and 7 bases from J, leaving 11 bases between. CDR3 amino acids: CASSLVTGGNSPLHF. For the CDR3, the DNA is TGTGCCAGCAGCTTGGTAACGGGTGGGAATTCACCCCTCCACTTT.